Shown below are 32 T cell receptor beta chains from a single sample sequenced in a study of vaccination effects on CD4 cells after COVID-19. Method: immunoSEQ multiplex PCR; TCRdb's copy keeps in-frame clones and lacks some. This sample has around 26,000 clones, with 73% found just once. Cells that had been cultured for nine to eleven days were the source of isolated CD4+ T cells. Antigens of these TCRs are unknown. The material sequenced was CD4+ T cells from PBMCs cultured without peptide, taken before COVID-19 vaccination. These TCRs come from a human donor who received a COVID-19 vaccine.

This clone appeared a single time. The rearrangement joins TRBV2 to TRBJ2-3; D is undetermined. Germline values: CDR1 SNHLY, CDR2 FYNNEI. The CDR3 runs 12 residues. Trimming took off 5 bases at V and 2 bases at J, with 5 bases between the two ends. The CDR3, as DNA: TGTGCCAGCAGTTTAGTCACAGATACGCAGTATTTT. Translated, it gives CASSLVTDTQYF.

A note on this clone: The sample carries other DNA sequences with the same CDR3. The chain uses TRBV2 and TRBJ2-5; D gene ambiguous. With 1 base removed from V and 5 bases from J, the gap between germline ends came to 5 bases. CDR1 SNHLY and CDR2 FYNNEI come from the germline V gene. This CDR3 has 12 amino acids. The CDR3 region is CASSEGRETQYF. In DNA form, the CDR3 reads TGTGCCAGCAGTGAAGGCAGGGAGACCCAGTACTTC. Complete variable domain (other parts from reference TRBV2 and TRBJ2-5): EPEVTQTPSHQVTQMGQEVILRCVPISNHLYFYWYRQILGQKVEFLVSFYNNEISEKSEIFDDQFSVERPDGSNFTLKIRSTKLEDSAMYFCASSEGRETQYFGPGTRLLVL.

The chain carries TRBV10-1 and TRBJ2-7; no definite D call. CDR3 size: 15 residues. Trimming shortened V by 1 base and J by 0 bases, and 10 bases separated the two germline ends. CDR1 WNHNN and CDR2 SYGVQD come from the germline V gene (reference sequence). CDR3 nucleotide sequence: TGCGCCAGCAGTGAGTTAGACCGGAGCTCCTACGAGCAGTACTTC. Translation: CASSELDRSSYEQYF.

The CDR3 here is CASSVGGFVRNTEAFF. The CDR3 region has the DNA TGTGCCAGCAGCGTGGGCGGGTTCGTTAGGAACACTGAAGCTTTCTTT. This chain joins TRBV9 and TRBJ1-1; no clear D. Trimming left V 2 bases short and J 1 base short, with 15 bases between. CDR3 length: 16 amino acids. CDR1 and CDR2 (germline): SGDLS, YYNGEE.

This clone has just one count. V gene TRBV10-2 combines with J gene TRBJ1-2; 8 bases agree with TRBD1. J gave up 4 bases and V 3 bases, and 7 bases lay outside the gene matches. The CDR3 extends over 15 amino acids. In germline, CDR1 is WSHSY, CDR2 SAAADI. The CDR3 DNA reads as TGCGCCAGCAGTGACCCAGGGGGCGCCGGCTATGGCTACACCTTC. Its translation: CASSDPGGAGYGYTF.

V and J are TRBV6-2 or TRBV6-3 and TRBJ2-5, with 11 bases matching TRBD2. The V segment lost 5 bases and the J segment 3 bases; nucleotides outside the gene matches: 8. The germline CDR1 and CDR2 sequences are MNHEY and SVGEGT. The CDR3 length is 16 residues. Here the CDR3 DNA reads TGTGCCAGCAGTGCCCGACTAGCGGGGAGTGAAGAGACCCAGTACTTC. This translates into CASSARLAGSEETQYF.

V gene TRBV5-4 combines with J gene TRBJ2-5; D is unclear. The CDR3 has 15 amino acids. Trimming cost V 0 bases and J 2 bases, with 11 bases left between them. Per germline, CDR1 SGHNT and CDR2 YYREEE (reference sequence). The CDR3 loop is CASSLAHRVQETQYF. The CDR3 DNA is TGTGCCAGCAGCTTGGCCCATAGGGTACAAGAGACCCAGTACTTC. The complete variable domain, with remaining parts taken from reference TRBV5-4 and TRBJ2-5, reads ETGVTQSPTHLIKTRGQQVTLRCSSQSGHNTVSWYQQALGQGPQFIFQYYREEENGRGNFPPRFSGLQFPNYSSELNVNALELDDSALYLCASSLAHRVQETQYFGPGTRLLVL.

The chain recombines TRBV25-1 with TRBJ1-2; 12 positions agree with TRBD1. The V and J ends lost 5 bases and 8 bases, in that order; junction bases with no gene match: 18. This CDR3 spans 18 amino acids. Per germline, CDR1 MGHDK and CDR2 SYGVNS. The CDR3 loop is CASSLNSGTGGAGYGYTF. As DNA, the CDR3 is TGTGCCAGCAGTCTAAATTCGGGGACAGGGGGCGCGGGGTACGGCTACACCTTC.

This chain connects TRBV18 to TRBJ1-2; D unresolved. The CDR3 consists of 15 residues. Deletions cut 3 bases from V and 3 bases from J, with 14 bases between. Germline loops: CDR1 KGHSH, CDR2 LQKENI. CDR3 protein: CASSPRAGNYYGYTF. The CDR3 DNA is TGTGCCAGCTCACCGAGAGCAGGAAACTACTATGGCTACACCTTC. The variable domain in full, completed from reference TRBV18 and TRBJ1-2, reads NAGVMQNPRHLVRRRGQEARLRCSPMKGHSHVYWYRQLPEEGLKFMVYLQKENIIDESGMPKERFSAEFPKEGPSILRIQQVVRGDSAAYFCASSPRAGNYYGYTFGSGTRLTVV.

V usage is TRBV4-1 and J usage is TRBJ2-7; the match to TRBD2 covers 7 bases. The CDR3 covers 14 residues. Germline loops: CDR1 MGHRA, CDR2 YSYEKL. V lost 4 bases to trimming and J lost 5 bases; unmatched junction nucleotides: 8. CDR3: CASSLDAGENEQYF. The CDR3 DNA sequence: TGCGCCAGCAGCCTCGATGCGGGGGAAAACGAGCAGTACTTC.

This rearrangement joins TRBV5-1 to TRBJ1-2; tentatively, D is TRBD1 (5 bases). Trimming pared 4 bases from V and 1 base from J, leaving 20 bases between. CDR1 and CDR2 from the germline V gene are SGHRS and YFSETQ. CDR3 length: 17 amino acids. The CDR3 DNA follows: TGCGCCAGCAGCCTGCAACCGGGACCCTATTTTAACTATGGCTACACCTTC. This translates into CASSLQPGPYFNYGYTF.

This chain uses TRBV28 with TRBJ2-7; 7 nucleotides match TRBD1. This CDR3 is built from 16 residues. CDR1 is MDHEN and CDR2 is SYDVKM in the germline V gene. V gave up 11 bases and J gave up 4 bases; unmatched junction bases: 20. CDR3 region: CASTPPLGTEYYEQYF. The CDR3 DNA sequence: TGTGCCTCCACCCCCCCATTGGGGACAGAGTATTACGAGCAGTACTTC.

The V call is TRBV11-2, the J call TRBJ2-7; TRBD1 aligns across 9 bases. With V trimmed by 4 bases and J by 3 bases, 7 bases remained unmatched. Per germline, CDR1 SGHAT and CDR2 FQNNGV. The length of the CDR3 is 15 residues. CDR3 sequence reads: CASSSVLGQGYEQYF. For the CDR3, the DNA is TGTGCCAGCAGCTCAGTACTGGGACAGGGCTACGAGCAGTACTTC.

J is TRBJ2-7 and V is TRBV28, with a weak D call TRBD1 (5 bases). The CDR3 is made up of 14 amino acids. Germline CDR1 and CDR2: MDHEN and SYDVKM. Trimming left V 5 bases short and J 0 bases short, with 11 bases between. The CDR3 bases are TGTGCCAGCAGTCTACAGGTTAGCTCCTACGAGCAGTACTTC. Encoded protein: CASSLQVSSYEQYF.

The chain uses TRBV6-5 and TRBJ2-5, with 13 bases lining up with TRBD2. Germline CDR1 is MNHEY and CDR2 is SVGAGI. The CDR3 contains 15 residues. After removal of 10 bases from V and 2 bases from J, the junction contained 7 bases not matched to a gene. CDR3 sequence reads: CATSPLAGGQETQYF. The CDR3 nucleotides read TGTGCCACGTCGCCACTAGCGGGGGGGCAAGAGACCCAGTACTTC.

Notes on this clone: The junction departs from the called germline gene at one end, perhaps through a read error. The gene calls are TRBV11-2 and TRBJ1-1; 7 bases align to TRBD1. The germline gives CDR1 SGHAT, CDR2 FQNNGV. The CDR3 sequence is 13 residues long. The CDR3 protein is CASSLESTGLAFF. The CDR3 coding sequence is TGTGCCAGCAGCCTAGAGTCGACAGGGCTAGCTTTCTTT.

This sequence joins TRBV4-2 and TRBJ2-5; D perhaps matches TRBD1 (6 bases). The CDR3 contains 13 residues. In germline, CDR1 is LGHNA, CDR2 YNFKEQ. Trimming took 8 bases from V and 5 from J, leaving 15 bases between them. The CDR3 loop is CASGSGGPETQYF. For the CDR3, the DNA is TGTGCCAGCGGGTCTGGGGGCCCGGAGACCCAGTACTTC.

V and J are TRBV11-2 and TRBJ2-3; D assignment may be TRBD1 or TRBD2 (6 bases each). Trimming removed 5 bases at V and 3 bases at J, with 21 bases between. Germline V CDR1 and CDR2: SGHAT, FQNNGV. This CDR3 contains 17 residues. The CDR3 here is CASSPARGRPFTDTQYF. CDR3 sequence (DNA): TGTGCCAGCAGCCCCGCTCGGGGGCGCCCGTTTACAGATACGCAGTATTTT. Filled out from reference TRBV11-2 and TRBJ2-3, the complete variable domain reads EAGVAQSPRYKIIEKRQSVAFWCNPISGHATLYWYQQILGQGPKLLIQFQNNGVVDDSQLPKDRFSAERLKGVDSTLKIQPAKLEDSAVYLCASSPARGRPFTDTQYFGPGTRLTVL.

The chain employs TRBV3-1 (or the pseudogene TRBV3-2) and TRBJ1-4; possible D gene TRBD1, 5 bases. Germline CDR1 is LGHDT and CDR2 is YNNKEL (reference sequence). This CDR3 spans 15 amino acids. V dropped 4 bases and J dropped 6 bases, with 15 bases sitting between them. In DNA form, the CDR3 reads TGTGCCAGCAGCCCCCGGGACGGGGAGTATGAAAAACTGTTTTTT. Its protein product is CASSPRDGEYEKLFF.

This chain uses TRBV7-8 with TRBJ2-5; tentative D call: TRBD2 (7 bases). The CDR3 extends over 16 amino acids. Germline CDR1 SGHVS, CDR2 FQNEAQ. V shed 8 bases and J shed 5 bases, with 24 bases lying between them. The CDR3: CASGEGVGGVGETQYF. For the CDR3, the DNA is TGTGCCAGCGGGGAGGGTGTCGGGGGCGTCGGTGAGACCCAGTACTTC.

V gene TRBV24-1 combines with J gene TRBJ2-7; D gene ambiguous. The germline V gene encodes CDR1 KGHDR and CDR2 SFDVKD. Trimming cost V 4 bases and J 3 bases, with 9 bases left between them. This CDR3 has 13 amino acids. CDR3 bases: TGTGCCACCAGTGACCCTCAGGACTACGAGCAGTACTTC. It encodes CATSDPQDYEQYF.

The chain recombines TRBV3-1 (or the pseudogene TRBV3-2) with TRBJ2-3; 9 positions agree with TRBD2. Trimming removed 4 bases from V and 0 bases from J; junction bases left unmatched: 2. The germline V gene encodes CDR1 LGHDT and CDR2 YNNKEL (reference sequence). CDR3 length equals 15 residues. The CDR3 DNA sequence: TGTGCCAGCAGCCCGACTAGCGGAAGCACAGATACGCAGTATTTT. It specifies CASSPTSGSTDTQYF.

The rearrangement links TRBV11-3 to TRBJ2-1, with 11 nucleotides matching TRBD2. The CDR3 is 18 residues long. From germline, CDR1 is SGHNT and CDR2 YENEEA. Trimming took 5 bases from V and 5 from J; bases not matched to a gene: 14. The CDR3 reads CASSHSGRARFGHNEQFF. The CDR3 DNA sequence: TGTGCCAGCAGCCATAGCGGGAGGGCCAGGTTTGGCCACAATGAGCAGTTCTTC.

The gene calls are TRBV6-5 and TRBJ2-3; 10 bases line up with TRBD2. There are 14 residues in the CDR3. The J segment lost 6 bases and the V segment lost 6 bases, leaving 6 bases of the junction unmatched. From germline, CDR1 is MNHEY and CDR2 SVGAGI. This CDR3 is CASRRAGGMDTQYF. CDR3 nucleotide sequence: TGTGCCAGCAGAAGAGCGGGGGGGATGGATACGCAGTATTTT.

The chain recombines TRBV7-9 with TRBJ1-4, with D possibly being TRBD1 (6 bases). The V end was cut by 0 bases, the J end by 8 bases, with 16 bases between. This CDR3 spans 16 amino acids. Germline CDR1 reads SEHNR; CDR2 reads FQNEAQ (reference sequence). CDR3 coding DNA: TGTGCCAGCAGCTTAGCGGGGGGCCATCGAGGGGAAAAACTGTTTTTT. It yields the protein CASSLAGGHRGEKLFF. The complete variable domain, with remaining parts taken from reference TRBV7-9 and TRBJ1-4, reads DTGVSQNPRHKITKRGQNVTFRCDPISEHNRLYWYRQTLGQGPEFLTYFQNEAQLEKSRLLSDRFSAERPKGSFSTLEIQRTEQGDSAMYLCASSLAGGHRGEKLFFGSGTQLSVL.

In its sample, this clone was seen a few times. This chain connects TRBV4-3 to TRBJ2-2, with D tentatively TRBD1 (6 bases). V dropped 0 bases and J dropped 2 bases, with 25 bases sitting between them. There are 21 residues in the CDR3. Germline CDR1 LGHNA, CDR2 YSLEER. The CDR3 DNA reads as TGCGCCAGCAGCCAAGAAGAGGGAGACAGGTGGGCCCCCAGTAACACCGGGGAGCTGTTTTTT. Amino acids: CASSQEEGDRWAPSNTGELFF.

The chain couples TRBV3-1 (or the pseudogene TRBV3-2) to TRBJ2-7; possibly TRBD2 for D (6 bases). CDR1 LGHDT and CDR2 YNNKEL come from the germline V gene (reference sequence). The CDR3 extends over 16 amino acids. Trimming removed 1 base at V and 0 bases at J, with 13 bases between. CDR3: CASSQGPAGSSYEQYF. As DNA, the CDR3 is TGTGCCAGCAGCCAAGGTCCAGCGGGCAGCTCCTACGAGCAGTACTTC.

The CDR3 region is CASSPGAINEQYF. DNA of the CDR3: TGTGCCAGCAGTCCAGGGGCAATAAACGAGCAGTACTTC. J is TRBJ2-7 and V is TRBV12-3 or TRBV12-4; tentatively, D is TRBD1 (6 bases). The V and J ends lost 5 bases and 5 bases respectively, with 13 bases between them. CDR3 length: 13 residues.

The chain combines TRBV18 with TRBJ2-7; D may be TRBD1 or TRBD2 (5 bases each). This CDR3 has 13 residues. Looked up from germline, CDR1 is KGHSH and CDR2 is LQKENI. The V and J ends lost 2 bases and 6 bases respectively, with 11 bases between them. In DNA form, the CDR3 reads TGTGCCAGCTCACCAGGGACCGAGGCCGAGCAGTACTTC. Its protein is CASSPGTEAEQYF.

The chain is built from TRBV29-1 and TRBJ1-2; perhaps TRBD1 as D (5 bases). Germline V gene data show CDR1 as SQVTM and CDR2 as ANQGSEA. With 7 bases removed from V and 2 bases from J, the gap between germline ends came to 26 bases. CDR3 length equals 17 residues. As DNA, the CDR3 is TGCAGCGCTCGATTCCGGGACGGACCCTCTTACAACTATGGCTACACCTTC. It translates to CSARFRDGPSYNYGYTF.

The V call is TRBV28, the J call TRBJ2-7; possible D gene TRBD1, 6 bases. V was clipped by 7 bases and J by 4 bases, with 17 bases between them. The CDR3 extends over 14 amino acids. The germline CDR1 and CDR2 sequences are MDHEN and SYDVKM. CDR3 protein: CASTLQGLSYEQYF. DNA of the CDR3: TGTGCCAGCACTCTCCAGGGGCTAAGTTACGAGCAGTACTTC.

There are a few counts of this clone. This rearrangement joins TRBV6-6 to TRBJ1-6, with 9 bases fitting TRBD1. V gave up 8 bases and J gave up 9 bases; unmatched junction bases: 8. The CDR3 spans 14 residues. The V gene's germline CDR1 is MNHNY and CDR2 SVGAGI (reference sequence). Here the CDR3 reads CASSTGQGGSPLHF. The CDR3, as DNA: TGTGCCAGCTCTACGGGACAGGGTGGTTCACCCCTCCACTTT.